A single T cell receptor beta chain is shown here with its context. What it binds is not known. The record originates from a study of T cells expressing NK-cell markers. Study background: The TCR beta repertoires originated in sorted CD3+CD56+NKG2C+, CD3+CD56+NKG2C- and CD3+CD56-NKG2C+ T cells.

This CDR3 spans 18 amino acids. Germline CDR1 reads SGHAT; CDR2 reads FQDESV (reference sequence). One entry per CDR3 protein, without DNA, is what TCRdb gives after re-calling the 5' RACE reads. Its table lists more than 90,000 distinct CDR3 sequences. Study-level findings and limits: Of CD8+ T cells, roughly 1.0-7.0% belonged to dominant NKG2C+ clonotypes in five to seven donors.

The receptor's source is a woman aged 18 to 75 in good health. The rearrangement links TRBV11-1 to TRBJ2-5; absent DNA, TCRdb's TRBD2 call cannot be checked. Sequencing was carried out using blood T cells: a sorted CD56 or NKG2C T cell subset, CD4+ or CD8+ T cells, or bulk PBMC T cells (not recorded which). The CDR3 is CASSLPPGTSGGRETQYF.